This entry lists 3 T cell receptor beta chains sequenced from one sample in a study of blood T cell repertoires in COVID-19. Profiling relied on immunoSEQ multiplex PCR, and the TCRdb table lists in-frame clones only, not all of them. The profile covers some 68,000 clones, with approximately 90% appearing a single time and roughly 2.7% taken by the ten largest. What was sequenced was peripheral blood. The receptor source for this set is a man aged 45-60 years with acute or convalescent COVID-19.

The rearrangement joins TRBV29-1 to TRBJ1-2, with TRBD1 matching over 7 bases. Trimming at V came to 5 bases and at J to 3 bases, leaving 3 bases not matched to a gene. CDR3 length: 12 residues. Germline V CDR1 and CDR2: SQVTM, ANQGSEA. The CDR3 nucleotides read TGCAGCGTTCAAGGACAGGACTATGGCTACACCTTC. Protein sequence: CSVQGQDYGYTF.

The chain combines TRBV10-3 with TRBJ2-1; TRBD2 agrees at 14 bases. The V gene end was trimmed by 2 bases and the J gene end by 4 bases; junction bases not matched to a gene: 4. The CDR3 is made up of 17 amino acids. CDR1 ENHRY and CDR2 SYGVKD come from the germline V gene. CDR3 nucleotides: TGTGCCATCAGTGAGCCAAGACTAGCGGGAGGGTACAATGAGCAGTTCTTC. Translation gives CAISEPRLAGGYNEQFF.

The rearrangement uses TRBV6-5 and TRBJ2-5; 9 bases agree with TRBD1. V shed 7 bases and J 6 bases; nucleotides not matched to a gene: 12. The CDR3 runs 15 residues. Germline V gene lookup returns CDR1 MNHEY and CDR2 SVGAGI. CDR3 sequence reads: CASIRGTGRLKTQYF. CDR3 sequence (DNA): TGTGCCAGCATCAGGGGGACAGGGAGGTTGAAGACCCAGTACTTC.